The present entry profiles one TCR beta chain with its context. This entry is derived from a study of OX40 agonist ivuxolimab in advanced cancers. Clones were read by immunoSEQ multiplex PCR, and TCRdb kept only the in-frame ones, dropping some. The sample records roughly 100,000 clones, 85% to 95% being singletons. Trimming took 3 bases from V and 5 from J, leaving 11 bases between them. The CDR3 is 14 amino acids. CDR1 LNHDA and CDR2 SQIVND come from the germline V gene (reference sequence). The chain recombines TRBV19 with TRBJ2-1; D unclear. The TCR sequence derives from an adult with an advanced solid tumor such as melanoma, head and neck, liver or kidney cancer. The sample was CD4+ or CD8+ T cells sorted from blood, taken in a trial of the OX40 agonist ivuxolimab. CDR3 region: CASSIHPTDNEQFF. Here the CDR3 DNA reads TGTGCCAGTAGTATTCACCCCACGGACAATGAGCAGTTCTTC.